This T cell receptor (beta chain) was recorded in a study of post-analysis software for immune sequencing data. About the research overall: There were relapsing-remitting, secondary progressive and progressive-relapsing multiple sclerosis among the disease courses included.

TCR beta libraries were prepared from cDNA with unique molecular identifiers. cDNA molecules numbering 450,000 to 650,000 came from roughly 0.93 to 9.6 million T cells. MiXCR, applied by TCRdb to the PCR reads, yields one record per CDR3 protein. The sample lists some 800,000 distinct CDR3 sequences, under 60% seen once, with roughly 4.5% in the top ten. About this clonotype: As yet, its antigen is unknown.

Germline V gene data show CDR1 as DFQATT and CDR2 as SNEGSKA (reference sequence). V was pared by 3 bases and J by 11 bases, with 19 bases between. This CDR3 is 13 amino acids long. General observations from the study: Patients carried a handful of TRBV segments more frequently than controls did, and TRBV5-6, TRBV5-1 and TRBV20-1 were among them. A significant reduction in normalized Chao1 diversity was observed in multiple sclerosis patients versus controls.

Sequenced sample: blood. The receptor comes from a girl between 5 and 17 years old with multiple sclerosis. This rearrangement joins TRBV20-1 to TRBJ1-1, with TRBD1 as a possible D gene (6 bases). CDR3 in amino acids: CSASPGQGIEAFF. CDR3 DNA: TGCAGTGCTAGCCCGGGGCAGGGGATCGAGGCTTTCTTT.